This TCR beta chain was identified in a study of OX40 agonist ivuxolimab in advanced cancers. At the level of the whole study: Ivuxolimab, which targeted the costimulatory receptor OX40 (CD134), was an agonistic, fully human IgG2 monoclonal antibody. Intravenous ivuxolimab was administered to patients every 2 weeks at six dose levels: 0.01, 0.1, 0.3, 1.5, 3 and 10 mg/kg. Of the approximately 54 patients in dose escalation, about 20 had hepatocellular carcinoma, around 15 had melanoma, 9 had renal cell carcinoma and 9 had head and neck cancer. A male proportion of 70% to 90% and a mean age of about 60 years, ranging from roughly 23 to 85, were recorded for the dose-escalation cohort. Prior anti-PD-1, anti-PD-L1 or anti-CTLA-4 therapy was permitted, and less than 45% of dose-escalation patients had received checkpoint inhibitors. Partial responses occurred in three dose-escalation patients: two with cutaneous melanoma and one with hepatocellular carcinoma. Peripheral TCRbeta sequencing aimed to test whether ivuxolimab altered TCR sequence diversity and caused clonal T-cell expansion. The paper describes the monotherapy dose-escalation part (N of about 47 patients) of the phase I trial of ivuxolimab.

The CDR3 contains 14 residues, cysteine and phenylalanine counted. Just CDR3 DNA is preserved here, 42 bases in frame from base 1. Per the germline V gene, SGHRS is the CDR1 and YFSETQ is the CDR2. V is pared back by 0 bases and J by 6 bases, with 7 bases lying between the germline termini. For sequencing of the TCRbeta CDR3 region, genomic DNA was extracted from the sorted cells. TCRbeta CDR3 regions were sequenced using the immunoSEQ Assay. TCRdb's version of the immuneACCESS table is confined to in-frame rearrangements and falls short of the full clone set. An unresolved V gene accounts for under half of the shortfall where checked; the remainder is of unknown origin. For this sample there are around 10,000 clones; 86% appear just once. Jointly, the top ten make up around 13% of the sample. Patients with autoimmune disease history or receiving systemic immunosuppression were excluded from the trial. Peripheral blood for TCR sequencing was collected from all dose cohorts at baseline, on cycle 4 day 1, and on cycle 7 day 1. The samples were drawn from a first-in-human, open-label, multicenter phase I dose-escalation trial of ivuxolimab. Adults with locally advanced or metastatic melanoma, renal cell, hepatocellular, or head and neck squamous cell carcinoma were enrolled in the trial. CD4+ and CD8+ T cells were sorted separately from peripheral blood before TCR sequencing.

Overall results and qualifications from the work: After ivuxolimab, CD8+ T cells had more expanded clones than CD4+ T cells on average. Which antigens the clonally expanded peripheral T cells were specific for was not determined. Low levels of normalized T-cell clonal expansion were also seen in some patients who did not respond. In the 0.1-3.0 mg/kg groups, partial responders had among the lowest normalized peripheral clonal expansion, particularly in CD8+ T cells. At doses from 0.1 to 3.0 mg/kg, clonal expansion was seen in both CD4+ and CD8+ blood T cells between baseline and week 6.

Details on this clone: The clone's antigen remains unknown. Base quality data are lacking; no much larger clone is found one base away.

The sequencing used CD4+ or CD8+ T cells sorted from blood, collected in a trial of the OX40 agonist ivuxolimab. The sequence came from an adult with an advanced solid tumor such as melanoma, head and neck, liver or kidney cancer. Recombination linked TRBV5-1 to TRBJ1-6; the best D guess is TRBD1, with 5 bases matching. Read as DNA, the sequence is TGCGCCAGCAGCTTGGGGACATTTAATTCACCCCTCCACTTT. Its coded protein is CASSLGTFNSPLHF.